What follows are 2 T cell receptor beta chains derived from one specimen sequenced in a study of cytomegalovirus exposure and HLA in healthy donors. TCRdb's table, derived via immunoSEQ multiplex PCR, lists solely in-frame clones and lacks some. Among about 250,000 clones listed, roughly 84% were seen once. Sequenced: PBMCs. Receptors originate from a man aged 18-30 years in good health and CMV-seropositive.

The chain combines TRBV27 with TRBJ2-7, with TRBD1 matching over 8 bases. This CDR3 contains 16 residues. J lost 0 bases, V lost 4 bases, and 8 bases had no gene match. Germline V gene data show CDR1 as MNHEY and CDR2 as SMNVEV (reference sequence). The CDR3 loop reads CASSSDVGQASYEQYF. The CDR3 DNA sequence: TGTGCCAGCAGTTCCGACGTGGGACAGGCCTCCTACGAGCAGTACTTC.

The gene calls are TRBV5-1 and TRBJ2-1; TRBD2 aligns across 10 bases. CDR1 SGHRS and CDR2 YFSETQ come from the germline V gene. This CDR3 contains 19 residues. The V gene end was trimmed by 0 bases and the J gene end by 0 bases; junction bases not matched to a gene: 9. The CDR3 nucleotides read TGCGCCAGCAGCTTGGGGATAGCGGGAGGAGGGAGCTCCTACAATGAGCAGTTCTTC. Encoded protein: CASSLGIAGGGSSYNEQFF. Based on the CDR3 plus reference TRBV5-1 and TRBJ2-1, the full variable domain is KAGVTQTPRYLIKTRGQQVTLSCSPISGHRSVSWYQQTPGQGLQFLFEYFSETQRNKGNFPGRFSGRQFSNSRSEMNVSTLELGDSALYLCASSLGIAGGGSSYNEQFFGPGTRLTVL.